This T cell receptor (beta chain) was captured in a study of PD-1 blockade in mismatch repair-deficient tumors. Broader study findings: Tumor-resident clones, often undetectable pretreatment in blood, expanded then contracted after pembrolizumab.

Every patient had mismatch repair deficiency by PCR or immunohistochemistry. The assay was immunoSEQ multiplex PCR, and TCRdb's table has in-frame clones only and misses some. The table records roughly 120,000 clones, almost 90% of them present only once. Looked up from germline, CDR1 is MGHRA and CDR2 is YSYEKL. The CDR3 loop spans 15 amino acids. The V gene lost 4 bases and the J gene lost 0 bases, with 13 bases spanning the gap. On this clone itself: What it recognizes is unknown.

This clonotype was obtained from an adult with mismatch repair-deficient cancer. The V gene is TRBV4-1, the J gene TRBJ2-7; D possibly matches TRBD1 or TRBD2 (8 bases each). This specimen consisted of peripheral blood, obtained just over 70 weeks after starting pembrolizumab. This CDR3 is CASSPGGTGSYEQYF. Here the CDR3 DNA reads TGCGCCAGCAGCCCGGGGGGGACAGGCTCCTACGAGCAGTACTTC.